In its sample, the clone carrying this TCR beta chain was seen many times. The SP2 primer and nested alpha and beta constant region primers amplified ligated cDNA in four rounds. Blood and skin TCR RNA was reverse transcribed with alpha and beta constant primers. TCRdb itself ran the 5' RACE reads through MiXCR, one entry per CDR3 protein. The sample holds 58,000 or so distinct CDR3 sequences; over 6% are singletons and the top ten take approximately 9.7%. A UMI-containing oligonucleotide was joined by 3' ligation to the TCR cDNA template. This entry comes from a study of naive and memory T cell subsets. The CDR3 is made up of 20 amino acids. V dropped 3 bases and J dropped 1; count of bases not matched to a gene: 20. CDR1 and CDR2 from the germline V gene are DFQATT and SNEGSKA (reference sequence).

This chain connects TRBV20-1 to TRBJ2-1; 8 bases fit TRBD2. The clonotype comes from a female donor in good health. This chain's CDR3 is CSARGGGTTRDKGSYNEQFF. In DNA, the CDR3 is TGCAGTGCTAGGGGCGGGGGGACGACGAGGGACAAAGGGTCCTACAATGAGCAGTTCTTC.